The clone carrying this T cell receptor beta chain has a handful of counts. This sample was included in a study of blood T cell repertoires in COVID-19. The trim removed 3 bases at V and 6 bases at J, leaving 9 bases unmatched. CDR3 length: 16 amino acids. Germline V gives CDR1 LNHDA, CDR2 SQIVND (reference sequence). Method: immunoSEQ multiplex PCR; TCRdb's copy keeps in-frame clones and lacks some. The sample lists 70,000 or so clones, 80% occurring once. The receptor comes from a human donor in a cohort sampled during active COVID-19. The chain uses TRBV19 and TRBJ2-7, with 12 bases that match TRBD2. Sequencing was done on a sample of peripheral blood. The CDR3 protein is CASSITSGRWPSEQYF. Here the CDR3 DNA reads TGTGCCAGTAGTATTACTAGCGGGAGGTGGCCCAGCGAGCAGTACTTC.